This T cell receptor (beta chain) was observed in a study of blood T cell repertoires in COVID-19. At the level of the study: Specimens from acute and convalescent COVID-19 originated in the United States, Italy and Spain.

The CDR3 extends over 16 amino acids. Germline CDR1 is SGDLS and CDR2 is YYNGEE. V was pared by 0 bases and J by 5 bases, with 14 bases between. Original methodology: Researchers report that nucleated cell counts were estimated from reference gene primer amplification. Method: immunoSEQ multiplex PCR; TCRdb's copy keeps in-frame clones and lacks some. V and J calls plus clone size are reproduced from that table; the DNA served to infer D and trimming. The profile shows some 67,000 clones, about 83% of them singletons. This sequence originates from a woman older than 75 with acute or convalescent COVID-19. The chain recombines TRBV9 with TRBJ1-4; D ambiguous. The sequenced sample was peripheral blood. The CDR3: CASSVAIGRGNEKLFF. Here the CDR3 DNA reads TGTGCCAGCAGCGTAGCTATAGGCAGAGGAAATGAAAAACTGTTTTTT.